This TCR beta chain was retrieved from a study of early T cells in non-severe SARS-CoV-2 infection. In the study overall: The authors sequenced bulk RNA from unsorted whole blood, leaving chains unpaired. Study results and limitations: Lookups in VDJdb leaned toward anti-spike CD8 responses and missed private and CD4 specificities.

Researchers tagged individual cDNA molecules with unique molecular identifiers. TCRdb re-derived calls from the 5' RACE reads in MiXCR, one entry per CDR3 protein. The data contain 11,000 or so distinct CDR3 sequences, roughly 4.4% of them singletons. This clonotype was picked up many times. Its antigen is still unknown. The V end lost 4 bases, the J end lost 3 bases, and 13 bases lay between the germline ends. The CDR3 has 15 residues. Looked up from germline, CDR1 is SGHRS and CDR2 is YFSETQ. The chain employs TRBV5-1 and TRBJ2-2; D is uncertain. The sequence was obtained from an adult who was a healthcare worker with PCR-confirmed SARS-CoV-2 infection or an uninfected control (not recorded which). The sample taken for sequencing was whole blood. CDR3 amino acids: CASSKNLQDTGELFF. The CDR3 DNA is TGCGCCAGCAGCAAGAACCTCCAAGACACCGGGGAGCTGTTTTTT.